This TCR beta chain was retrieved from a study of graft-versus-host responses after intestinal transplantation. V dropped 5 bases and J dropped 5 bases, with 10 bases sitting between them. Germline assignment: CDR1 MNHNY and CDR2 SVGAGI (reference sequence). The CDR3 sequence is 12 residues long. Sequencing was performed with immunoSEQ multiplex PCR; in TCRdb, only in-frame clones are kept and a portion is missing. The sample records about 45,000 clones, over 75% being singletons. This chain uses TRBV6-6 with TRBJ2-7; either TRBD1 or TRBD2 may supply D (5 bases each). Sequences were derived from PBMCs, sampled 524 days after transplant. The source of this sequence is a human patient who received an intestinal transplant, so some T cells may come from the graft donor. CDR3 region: CASSAGADEQYF. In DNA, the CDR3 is TGTGCCAGCAGTGCCGGGGCGGACGAGCAGTACTTC.